One TCR beta chain is described in this entry. The CDR3 contains 17 residues. The V gene lost 3 bases and the J gene lost 7 bases, with 24 bases spanning the gap. Looked up from germline, CDR1 is SGDLS and CDR2 is YYNGEE. Profiling of TCR beta VDJ combinations and CDR3 sequences used genomic DNA as template. TCRdb ran MiXCR on the reads and lists one entry per CDR3 protein. The data show hundreds of thousands of distinct CDR3 sequences, with 82% seen just once and about 41% held by the top ten. Patients included in sequencing had previously demonstrated CD8+CD57+ cell expansion by flow cytometry. The enrolled patients all had severe acquired aplastic anemia. Blood sampling was performed on the patients, and none of them had received therapy by then. This record comes from a study of CD8+CD57+ T cells in acquired aplastic anemia. As for the study in general: The study obtained an average of approximately 3 ug of DNA from sorted CD4+ and CD8+ cells.

Sequencing input: sorted CD4+, CD8+, or CD8+CD57+ T cells (not recorded which) from PBMCs. The TCR originated in a human donor with aplastic anemia. The chain joins TRBV9 to TRBJ2-3; weak D call: TRBD2 (6 bases). CDR3 bases: TGTGCCAGCAGCGGGGATGGGGGAGGCGGCTACACCTATACGCAGTATTTT. Residues: CASSGDGGGGYTYTQYF.